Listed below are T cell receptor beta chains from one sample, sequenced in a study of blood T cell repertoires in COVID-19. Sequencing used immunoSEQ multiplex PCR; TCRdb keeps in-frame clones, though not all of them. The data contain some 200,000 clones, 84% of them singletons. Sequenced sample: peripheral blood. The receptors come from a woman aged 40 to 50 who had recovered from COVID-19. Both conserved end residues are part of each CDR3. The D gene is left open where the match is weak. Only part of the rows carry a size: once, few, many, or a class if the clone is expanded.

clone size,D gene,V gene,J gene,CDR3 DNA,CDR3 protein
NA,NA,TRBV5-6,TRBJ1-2,TGTGCCAGCAGCCCAAACAAGTTTTTGCCTTATGGCTACACCTTC,CASSPNKFLPYGYTF
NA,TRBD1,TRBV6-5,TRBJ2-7,TGTGCCAGCCAAAGAGACGGGACAGGGTTAAACGAGCAGTACTTC,CASQRDGTGLNEQYF
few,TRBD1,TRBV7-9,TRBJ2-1,TGTGCCAGCAGCCCCTCTGGGACAGCATCCTACAATGAGCAGTTCTTC,CASSPSGTASYNEQFF
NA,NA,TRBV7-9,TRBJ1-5,TGTGCCAGCAGCTTAACTCCAACAGACCCCATGCGGGGTCAGCCCCAGCATTTT,CASSLTPTDPMRGQPQHF
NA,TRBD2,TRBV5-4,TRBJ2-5,TGTGCCAGCAGCTTGGACGGGGGGGCCCTGGAGACCCAGTACTTC,CASSLDGGALETQYF
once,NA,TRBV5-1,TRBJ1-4,TGCGCCAGCAGTACGGCGGGGACTAATGAAAAACTGTTTTTT,CASSTAGTNEKLFF
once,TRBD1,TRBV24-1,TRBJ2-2,TGTGCCACCAGTGATTTCGGGACAGGGAACACCGGGGAGCTGTTTTTT,CATSDFGTGNTGELFF
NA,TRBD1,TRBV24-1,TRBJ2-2,TGTGCCACCAGTGACCCGGGACAGGGGGCTGATACCGGGGAGCTGTTTTTT,CATSDPGQGADTGELFF
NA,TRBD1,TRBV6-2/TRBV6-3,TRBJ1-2,TGTGCCAGCAGTTCCGGGACAGGGAACAACCATGGCTACACCTTC,CASSSGTGNNHGYTF
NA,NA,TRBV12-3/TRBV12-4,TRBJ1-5,TGTGCCAGCAGACAAGGGGTTCAGCCCCAGCATTTT,CASRQGVQPQHF
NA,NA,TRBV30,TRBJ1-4,TGTGCCTGGGGGCCGGTCACGTCTGAAAAACTGTTTTTT,CAWGPVTSEKLFF
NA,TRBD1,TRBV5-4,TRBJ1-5,TGTGCCAGCAGCCTAAAAGGACAGGTAGATCAGCCCCAGCATTTT,CASSLKGQVDQPQHF
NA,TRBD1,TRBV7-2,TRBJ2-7,TGTGCCAGCAGCCCAACAGGGGGGAGCTACGAGCAGTACTTC,CASSPTGGSYEQYF
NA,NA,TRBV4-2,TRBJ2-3,TGTGCCAGCAGCCAAGGGTCAAGCGTCCCGACCACAGATACGCAGTATTTT,CASSQGSSVPTTDTQYF
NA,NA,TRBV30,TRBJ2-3,TGTGCCTGGAGTGCAGGACTATCGACAGATACGCAGTATTTT,CAWSAGLSTDTQYF
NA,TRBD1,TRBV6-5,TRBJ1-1,TGTGCCAGCAGCCGATCAAAACAGGGGCCCTTTGCTTTCTTT,CASSRSKQGPFAFF
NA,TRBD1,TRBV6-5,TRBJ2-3,TGTGCCAGCAGTCGGGACAGCATCAACACAGATACGCAGTATTTT,CASSRDSINTDTQYF
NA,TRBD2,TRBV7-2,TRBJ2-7,TGTGCCAGCAGCTTTGGGACTAGTCCCCACGAGCAGTACTTC,CASSFGTSPHEQYF
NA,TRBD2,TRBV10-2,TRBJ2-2,TGCGCCAGCACTAGCGGGCGACAGGAGCTGTTTTTT,CASTSGRQELFF
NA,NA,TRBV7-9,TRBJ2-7,TGTGCCAGCAGCTTAGGTAGAGACGAGCAGTACTTC,CASSLGRDEQYF
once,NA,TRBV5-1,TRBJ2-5,TGCGCCAGCAGCTCCCTTGGCCTGGAGACCCAGTACTTC,CASSSLGLETQYF
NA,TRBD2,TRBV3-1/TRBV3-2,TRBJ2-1,TGTGCCAGCAGCCAAGATCGGACTAGCGGGGGAAACAATGAGCAGTTCTTC,CASSQDRTSGGNNEQFF
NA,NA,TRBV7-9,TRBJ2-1,TGTGCCAGCAGCTTATCTCGCGACTACCCCACCTACCTCAATGAGCAGTTCTTC,CASSLSRDYPTYLNEQFF
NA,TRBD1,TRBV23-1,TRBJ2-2,TGCGCCAGCAGTCCTCCCCACTCGGGACAGATCGTCGCCGGGGAGCTGTTTTTT,CASSPPHSGQIVAGELFF
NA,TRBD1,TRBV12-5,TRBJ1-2,TGTGCTAGTGCTTGGGGACAGCGAATTACTAACTATGGCTACACCTTC,CASAWGQRITNYGYTF
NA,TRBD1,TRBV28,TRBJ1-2,TGTGCCAGCAGCCCTCCCCAGACAGGGGCCTATGGCTACACCTTC,CASSPPQTGAYGYTF
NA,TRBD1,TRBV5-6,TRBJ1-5,TGTGCCAGCAGCTTACAGGGGAAGATCAGACCCCAGCATTTT,CASSLQGKIRPQHF
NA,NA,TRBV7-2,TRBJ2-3,TGTGCCAGCAGCTTAACATCAGATACGCAGTATTTT,CASSLTSDTQYF
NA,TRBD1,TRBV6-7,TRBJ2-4,TGTGCCAGCAGTTCCTTTATTCCGGACAGGCCCCGAAAAAACATTCAGTACTTC,CASSSFIPDRPRKNIQYF
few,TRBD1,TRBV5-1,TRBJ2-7,TGCGCCAGCAGCTTGGAAGGGACAGGGGGTTTAAAGCAGTACTTC,CASSLEGTGGLKQYF
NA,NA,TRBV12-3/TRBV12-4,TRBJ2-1,TGTGCCAGCAGTTTCGGCCAGGACAATGAGCAGTTCTTC,CASSFGQDNEQFF
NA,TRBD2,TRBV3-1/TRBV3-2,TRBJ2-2,TGTGCCAGCAGCCCGAGCGGGGGGGCAACCGGGGAGCTGTTTTTT,CASSPSGGATGELFF
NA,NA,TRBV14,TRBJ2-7,TGTGCCAGCAGCAGAGACTACGATTACGAGCAGTACTTC,CASSRDYDYEQYF
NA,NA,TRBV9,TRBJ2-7,TGTGCCAGCAGCGTAGCTGGGCAGGGTTACGAGCAGTACTTC,CASSVAGQGYEQYF
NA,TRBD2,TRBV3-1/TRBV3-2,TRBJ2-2,TGTGCCAGCAGCCGTAGTCTAGCGGGGTCGAACACCGGGGAGCTGTTTTTT,CASSRSLAGSNTGELFF
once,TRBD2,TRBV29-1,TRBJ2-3,TGCAGCGTTGAGCTAGCGGCTCCAGATACGCAGTATTTT,CSVELAAPDTQYF
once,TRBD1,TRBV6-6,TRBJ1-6,TGTGCCAGCAGTTACGAAGGACAGGGTGATTCACCCCTCCACTTT,CASSYEGQGDSPLHF
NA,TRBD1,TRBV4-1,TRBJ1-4,TGCGCCAGCAGCCCAGGGACAGGGAGGGAAAAACTGTTTTTT,CASSPGTGREKLFF
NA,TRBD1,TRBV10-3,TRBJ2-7,TGTGCCATCAGTGAACAGGGGCGCGAGCAGTACTTC,CAISEQGREQYF
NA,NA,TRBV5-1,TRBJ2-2,TGCGCCAGCAGGGACTACCCGAACACCGGGGAGCTGTTTTTT,CASRDYPNTGELFF
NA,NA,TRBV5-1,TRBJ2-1,TGCGCCAGCAGCTTGGGGGCAACAGTGAATGAGCAGTTCTTC,CASSLGATVNEQFF
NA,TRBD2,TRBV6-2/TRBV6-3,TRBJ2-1,TGTGCCAGCAGTGCCGGGACTAAAATCAATGAGCAGTTCTTC,CASSAGTKINEQFF
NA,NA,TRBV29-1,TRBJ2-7,TGCAGCGTTGTGGGCACCTACGAGCAGTACTTC,CSVVGTYEQYF
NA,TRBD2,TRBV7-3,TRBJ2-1,TGTGCCAGCAGCTCCCGGGGTAGCGGGGGAGTCGGTGAGCAGTTCTTC,CASSSRGSGGVGEQFF
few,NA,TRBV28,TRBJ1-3,TGTGCCAGCAGTTCCCCGGGATCCTTCTCTGGAAACACCATATATTTT,CASSSPGSFSGNTIYF
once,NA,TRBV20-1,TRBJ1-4,TGCAGTGCTAGTCACGGCGGGGGGACTAATGAAAAACTGTTTTTT,CSASHGGGTNEKLFF
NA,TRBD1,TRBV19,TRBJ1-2,TGTGCCAGTCATCGACAGGGGGCGCCCGATAACTATGGCTACACCTTC,CASHRQGAPDNYGYTF
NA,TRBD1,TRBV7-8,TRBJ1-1,TGTGCCAGCAGCTCGAACAGGGGGGTCACTGAAGCTTTCTTT,CASSSNRGVTEAFF